This T cell receptor (beta chain) originates from a study of T-cell memory formation after mild COVID-19. Broader study findings: Memory from before infection featured some responding clones, which suggests cross-reactive memory joined.

The V gene's germline CDR1 is MGHDK and CDR2 SYGVNS. V shed 4 bases, J shed 4 bases, and the junction held 6 bases outside the gene matches. The CDR3 covers 15 residues. Libraries for TCRalpha and TCRbeta carried sample barcodes and unique molecular identifiers via 5'RACE. TCRdb analysed the 5' RACE reads with MiXCR anew, one entry per CDR3 protein. Among just over 150,000 distinct CDR3 sequences, less than 40% were seen once, and the ten largest hold about 12%. This clonotype was picked up a small number of times. Its antigen remains unidentified. The sample consisted of PBMCs or a T cell subset sorted from them (not recorded which). The rearrangement links TRBV25-1 to TRBJ2-1; 8 bases match TRBD2. The TCR sequence derives from an adult woman who had mild COVID-19 (a few samples of this study predate the infection). Cell type and time point are not known. Here the CDR3 reads CASSAPGGEYNEQFF. CDR3 coding DNA: TGTGCCAGCAGTGCTCCGGGGGGGGAATACAATGAGCAGTTCTTC.